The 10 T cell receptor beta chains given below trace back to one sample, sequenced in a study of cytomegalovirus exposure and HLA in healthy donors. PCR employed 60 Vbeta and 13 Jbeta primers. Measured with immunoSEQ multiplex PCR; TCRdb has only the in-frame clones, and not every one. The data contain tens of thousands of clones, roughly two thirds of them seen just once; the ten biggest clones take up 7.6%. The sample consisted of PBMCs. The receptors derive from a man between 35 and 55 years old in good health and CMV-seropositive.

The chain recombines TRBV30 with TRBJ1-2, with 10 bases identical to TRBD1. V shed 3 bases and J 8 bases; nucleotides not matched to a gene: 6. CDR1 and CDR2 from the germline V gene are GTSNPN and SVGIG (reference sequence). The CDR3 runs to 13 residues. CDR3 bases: TGTGCCTGGAGCGCGGACAGGGGGAGAGGCTACACCTTC. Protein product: CAWSADRGRGYTF. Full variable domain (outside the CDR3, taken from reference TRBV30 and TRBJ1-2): SQTIHQWPATLVQPVGSPLSLECTVEGTSNPNLYWYRQAAGRGLQLLFYSVGIGQISSEVPQNLSASRPQDRQFILSSKKLLLSDSGFYLCAWSADRGRGYTFGSGTRLTVV.

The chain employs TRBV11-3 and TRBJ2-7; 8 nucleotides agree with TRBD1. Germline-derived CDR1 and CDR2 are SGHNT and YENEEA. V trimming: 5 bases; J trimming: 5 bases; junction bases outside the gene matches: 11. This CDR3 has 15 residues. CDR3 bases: TGTGCCAGCAGCCCTCGGACAGGGTTTAGCGACGAGCAGTACTTC. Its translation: CASSPRTGFSDEQYF.

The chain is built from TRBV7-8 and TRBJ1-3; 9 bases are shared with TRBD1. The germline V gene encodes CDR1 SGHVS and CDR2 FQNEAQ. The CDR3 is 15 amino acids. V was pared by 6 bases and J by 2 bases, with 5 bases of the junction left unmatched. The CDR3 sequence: CASRRDREAGNTIYF. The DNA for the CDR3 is TGTGCCAGCAGGAGGGACAGGGAGGCTGGAAACACCATATATTTT.

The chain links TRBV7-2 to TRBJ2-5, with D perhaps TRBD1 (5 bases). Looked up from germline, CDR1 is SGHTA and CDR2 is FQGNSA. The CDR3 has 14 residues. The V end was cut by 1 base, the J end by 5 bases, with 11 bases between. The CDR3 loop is CASSLGQGWETQYF. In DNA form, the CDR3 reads TGTGCCAGCAGCTTAGGGCAGGGTTGGGAGACCCAGTACTTC.

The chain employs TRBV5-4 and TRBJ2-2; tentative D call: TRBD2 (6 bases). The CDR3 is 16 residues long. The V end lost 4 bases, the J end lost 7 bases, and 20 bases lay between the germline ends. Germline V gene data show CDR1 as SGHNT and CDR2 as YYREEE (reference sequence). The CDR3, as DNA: TGTGCCAGCAGCCACGGGACTCCCGGCGTGGGCGGGGAGCTGTTTTTT. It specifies CASSHGTPGVGGELFF.

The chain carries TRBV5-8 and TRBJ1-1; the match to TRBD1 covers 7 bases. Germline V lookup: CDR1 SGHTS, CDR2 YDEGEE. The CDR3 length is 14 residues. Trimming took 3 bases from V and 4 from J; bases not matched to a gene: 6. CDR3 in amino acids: CASSWGQGVTEAFF. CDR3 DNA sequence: TGTGCCAGCAGCTGGGGCCAGGGGGTCACTGAAGCTTTCTTT. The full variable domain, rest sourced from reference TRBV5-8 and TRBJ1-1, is EAGVTQSPTHLIKTRGQQATLRCSPISGHTSVYWYQQALGLGLQFLLWYDEGEERNRGNFPPRFSGRQFPNYSSELNVNALELEDSALYLCASSWGQGVTEAFFGQGTRLTVV.

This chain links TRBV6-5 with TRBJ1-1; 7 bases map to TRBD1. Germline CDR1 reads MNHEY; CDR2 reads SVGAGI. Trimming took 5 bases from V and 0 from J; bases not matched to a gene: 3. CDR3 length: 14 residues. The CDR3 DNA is TGTGCCAGCAGTCAGGGACAGCTGAACACTGAAGCTTTCTTT. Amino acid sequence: CASSQGQLNTEAFF.

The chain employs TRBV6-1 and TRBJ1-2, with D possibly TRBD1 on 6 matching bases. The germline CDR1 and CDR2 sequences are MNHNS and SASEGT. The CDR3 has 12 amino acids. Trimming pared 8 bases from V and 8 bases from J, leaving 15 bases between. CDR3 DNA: TGTGCCAGCCGAGGACAGACAGCCGGCTACACCTTC. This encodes CASRGQTAGYTF.

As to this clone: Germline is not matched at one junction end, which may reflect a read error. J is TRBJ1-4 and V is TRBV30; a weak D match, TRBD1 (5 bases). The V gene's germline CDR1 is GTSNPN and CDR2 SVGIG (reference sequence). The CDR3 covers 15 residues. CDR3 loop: CASSVDGGVSEKLFF. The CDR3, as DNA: TGTGCCTCGAGTGTGGACGGGGGTGTGAGTGAAAAACTGTTTTTT.

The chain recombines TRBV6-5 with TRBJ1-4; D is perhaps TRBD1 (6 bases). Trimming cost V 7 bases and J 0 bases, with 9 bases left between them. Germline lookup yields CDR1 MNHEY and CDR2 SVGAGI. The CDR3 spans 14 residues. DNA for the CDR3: TGTGCCAGCATGGGGGCTGCAACTAATGAAAAACTGTTTTTT. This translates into CASMGAATNEKLFF.